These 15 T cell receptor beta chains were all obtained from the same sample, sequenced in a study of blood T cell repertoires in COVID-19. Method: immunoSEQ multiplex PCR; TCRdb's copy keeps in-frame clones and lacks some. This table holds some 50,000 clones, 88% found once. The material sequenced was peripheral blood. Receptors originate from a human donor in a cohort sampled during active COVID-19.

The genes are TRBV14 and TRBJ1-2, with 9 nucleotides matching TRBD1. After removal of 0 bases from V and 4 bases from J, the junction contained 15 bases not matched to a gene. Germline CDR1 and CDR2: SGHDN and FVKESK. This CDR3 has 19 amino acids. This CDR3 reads CASSQDRGQPGQGIYGYTF. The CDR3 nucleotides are TGTGCCAGCAGCCAAGATCGGGGACAGCCGGGACAGGGAATCTATGGCTACACCTTC. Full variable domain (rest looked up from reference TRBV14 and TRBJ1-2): EAGVTQFPSHSVIEKGQTVTLRCDPISGHDNLYWYRRVMGKEIKFLLHFVKESKQDESGMPNNRFLAERTGGTYSTLKVQPAELEDSGVYFCASSQDRGQPGQGIYGYTFGSGTRLTVV.

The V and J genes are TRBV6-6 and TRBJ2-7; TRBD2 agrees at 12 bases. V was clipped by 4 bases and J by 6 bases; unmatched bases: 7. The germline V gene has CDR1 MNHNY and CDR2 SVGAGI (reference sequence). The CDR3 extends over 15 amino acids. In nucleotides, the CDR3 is TGTGCCAGCAGTTCGAGACTAGCGGGAGCTGGCGAGCAGTACTTC. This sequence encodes CASSSRLAGAGEQYF.

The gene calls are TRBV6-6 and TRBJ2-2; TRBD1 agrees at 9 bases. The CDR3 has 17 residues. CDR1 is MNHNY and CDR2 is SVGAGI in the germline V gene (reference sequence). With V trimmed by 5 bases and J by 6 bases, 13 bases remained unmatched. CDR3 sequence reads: CASSLTRTGVRAGELFF. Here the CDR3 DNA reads TGTGCCAGCAGTCTCACCCGGACAGGGGTTCGGGCCGGGGAGCTGTTTTTT.

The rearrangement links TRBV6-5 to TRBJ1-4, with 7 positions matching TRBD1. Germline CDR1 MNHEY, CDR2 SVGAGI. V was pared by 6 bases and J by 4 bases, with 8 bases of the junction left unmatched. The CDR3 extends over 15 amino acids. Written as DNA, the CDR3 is TGTGCCAGCAGCCGTAACAGGGGTCTTAATGAAAAACTGTTTTTT. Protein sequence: CASSRNRGLNEKLFF.

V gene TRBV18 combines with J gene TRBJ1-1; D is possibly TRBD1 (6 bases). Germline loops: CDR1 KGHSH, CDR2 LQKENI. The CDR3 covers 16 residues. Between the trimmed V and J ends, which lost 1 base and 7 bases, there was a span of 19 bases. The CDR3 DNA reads TGTGCCAGCTCACCACAGAGGACAGCGATGAAGGTTGAAGCTTTCTTT. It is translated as CASSPQRTAMKVEAFF.

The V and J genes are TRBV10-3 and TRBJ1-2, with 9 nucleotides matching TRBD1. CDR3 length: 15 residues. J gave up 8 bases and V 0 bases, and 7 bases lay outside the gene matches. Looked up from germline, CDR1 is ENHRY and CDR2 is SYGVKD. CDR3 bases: TGTGCCATCAGTGAGTCGGGACAGGGATTCGAAGGCTACACCTTC. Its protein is CAISESGQGFEGYTF.

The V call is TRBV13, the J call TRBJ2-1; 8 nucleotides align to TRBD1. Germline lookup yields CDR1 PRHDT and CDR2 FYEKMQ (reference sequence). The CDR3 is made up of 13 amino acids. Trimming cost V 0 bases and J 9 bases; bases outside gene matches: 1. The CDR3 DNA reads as TGTGCCAGCAGCTTAGGCAGGGGGCGTGAGCAGTTCTTC. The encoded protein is CASSLGRGREQFF.

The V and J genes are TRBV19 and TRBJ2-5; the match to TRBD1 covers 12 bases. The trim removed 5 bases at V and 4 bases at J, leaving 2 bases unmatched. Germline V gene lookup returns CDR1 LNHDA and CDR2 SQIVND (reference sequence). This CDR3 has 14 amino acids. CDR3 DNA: TGTGCCAGTAGTGGGACAGGGGGCTTAGAGACCCAGTACTTC. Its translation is CASSGTGGLETQYF. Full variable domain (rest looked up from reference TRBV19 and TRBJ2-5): DGGITQSPKYLFRKEGQNVTLSCEQNLNHDAMYWYRQDPGQGLRLIYYSQIVNDFQKGDIAEGYSVSREKKESFPLTVTSAQKNPTAFYLCASSGTGGLETQYFGPGTRLLVL.

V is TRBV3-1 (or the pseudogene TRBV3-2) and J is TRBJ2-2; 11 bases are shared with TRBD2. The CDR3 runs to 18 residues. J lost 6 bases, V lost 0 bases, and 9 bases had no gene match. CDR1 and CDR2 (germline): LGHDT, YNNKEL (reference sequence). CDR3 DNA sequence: TGTGCCAGCAGCCAAGAGAAGTTAGCGGGAGGGCCGTCCGGGGAGCTGTTTTTT. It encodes CASSQEKLAGGPSGELFF.

Here the CDR3 DNA reads TGTGCCAGCAGTTCATACAGATATGGCTACACCTTC. Translated: CASSSYRYGYTF. This chain uses TRBV28 with TRBJ1-2, with D uncertain. Trimming shortened V by 4 bases and J by 5 bases, and 8 bases separated the two germline ends. Per germline, CDR1 MDHEN and CDR2 SYDVKM. The CDR3 is 12 amino acids.

CDR3 nucleotides: TGTGCCAGCAGCGTCGTCGGGACTAGTAGCACAGATACGCAGTATTTT. Translating it yields CASSVVGTSSTDTQYF. The J gene is TRBJ2-3, the V gene TRBV9, with 8 bases identical to TRBD2. With V trimmed by 2 bases and J by 0 bases, 5 bases remained unmatched. CDR1 SGDLS and CDR2 YYNGEE come from the germline V gene. This CDR3 comprises 16 residues. Supplemented by reference TRBV9 and TRBJ2-3, the full variable domain reads DSGVTQTPKHLITATGQRVTLRCSPRSGDLSVYWYQQSLDQGLQFLIQYYNGEERAKGNILERFSAQQFPDLHSELNLSSLELGDSALYFCASSVVGTSSTDTQYFGPGTRLTVL.

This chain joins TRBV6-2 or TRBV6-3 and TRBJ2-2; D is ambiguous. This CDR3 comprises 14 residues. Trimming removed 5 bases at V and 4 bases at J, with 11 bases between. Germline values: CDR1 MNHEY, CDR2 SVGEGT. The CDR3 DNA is TGTGCCAGCAGTGTTGGTGTACTCACCGGGGAGCTGTTTTTT. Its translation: CASSVGVLTGELFF.

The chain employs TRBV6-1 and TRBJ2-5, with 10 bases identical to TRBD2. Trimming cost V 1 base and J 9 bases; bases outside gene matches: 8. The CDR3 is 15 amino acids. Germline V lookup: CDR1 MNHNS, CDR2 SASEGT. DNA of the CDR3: TGTGCCAGCAGTGAAGGGACTAGCGGAATAATGGCCCAGTACTTC. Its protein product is CASSEGTSGIMAQYF.

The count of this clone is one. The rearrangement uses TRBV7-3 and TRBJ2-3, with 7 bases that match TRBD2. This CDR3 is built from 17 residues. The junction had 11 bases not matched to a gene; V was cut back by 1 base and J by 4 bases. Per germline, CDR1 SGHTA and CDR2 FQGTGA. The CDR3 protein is CASSLMSSSGGPDTQYF. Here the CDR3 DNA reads TGTGCCAGCAGCTTAATGTCGTCTAGCGGAGGCCCAGATACGCAGTATTTT.

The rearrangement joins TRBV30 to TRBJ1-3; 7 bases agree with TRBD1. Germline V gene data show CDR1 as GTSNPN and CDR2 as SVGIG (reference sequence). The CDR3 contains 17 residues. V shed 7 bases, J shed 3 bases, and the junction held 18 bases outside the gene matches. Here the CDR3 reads CASSTSHRGSYGNTIYF. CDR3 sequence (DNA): TGTGCCTCTTCCACGTCCCACAGGGGATCGTATGGAAACACCATATATTTT.